The clone carrying this TCR beta chain showed up just a few times. Its antigen is unknown. Original processing methods: Across clinicopathological groups, CDR3 differences served as the basis for building a distant-metastasis classifier for papillary thyroid cancer. TCRdb re-clonotyped the PCR reads through MiXCR. TCRdb assigned the V and J calls; the authors' analysis was not used. This sample has 35,000 to 45,000 clones, with under 30% found just once. This sample stems from a study of metastatic and nonmetastatic thyroid tumors. Overall study: Where malignant and benign thyroid patients were concerned, repertoires were compared across blood and tumor or nodule tissue.

Thyroid surgery had not been preceded by any treatment in any patient. Study observations and caveats: As reported, TCR beta diversity in blood and tumor was significantly higher in malignant thyroid tumors than in benign nodules.

The CDR3 has 15 residues. Losses at the gene ends were 6 bases for V and 4 bases for J; bases not matched to a gene: 12. The germline V gene has CDR1 DFQATT and CDR2 SNEGSKA (reference sequence). Material for sequencing was blood. This clonotype was sampled from a male donor with papillary thyroid cancer or a benign thyroid nodule (not recorded which). Some clones in this sample may be carry-over from other donors' samples. V usage is TRBV20-1 and J usage is TRBJ2-7, with 10 bases lining up with TRBD1. CDR3 protein: CSARLDRGPLYEQYF. The CDR3 bases are TGCAGTGCCCGACTCGACAGGGGGCCTTTGTACGAGCAGTACTTC.